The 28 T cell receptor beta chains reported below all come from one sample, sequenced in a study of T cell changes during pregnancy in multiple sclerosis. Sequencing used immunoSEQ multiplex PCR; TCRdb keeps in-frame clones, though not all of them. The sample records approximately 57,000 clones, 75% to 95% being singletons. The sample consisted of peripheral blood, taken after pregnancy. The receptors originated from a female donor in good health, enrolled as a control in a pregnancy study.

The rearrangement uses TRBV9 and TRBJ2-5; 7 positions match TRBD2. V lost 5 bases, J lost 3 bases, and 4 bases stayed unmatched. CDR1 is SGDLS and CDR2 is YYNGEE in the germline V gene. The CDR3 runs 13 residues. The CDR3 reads CASSRRGEETQYF. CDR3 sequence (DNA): TGTGCCAGCAGTCGTCGGGGGGAAGAGACCCAGTACTTC. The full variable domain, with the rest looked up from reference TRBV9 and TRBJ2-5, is DSGVTQTPKHLITATGQRVTLRCSPRSGDLSVYWYQQSLDQGLQFLIQYYNGEERAKGNILERFSAQQFPDLHSELNLSSLELGDSALYFCASSRRGEETQYFGPGTRLLVL.

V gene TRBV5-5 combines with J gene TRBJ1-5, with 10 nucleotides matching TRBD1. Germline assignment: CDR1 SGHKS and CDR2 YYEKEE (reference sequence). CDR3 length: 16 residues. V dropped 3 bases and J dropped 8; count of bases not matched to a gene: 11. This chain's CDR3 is CASSWQPWTGGKPQHF. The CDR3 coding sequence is TGTGCCAGCAGCTGGCAACCGTGGACAGGGGGGAAGCCCCAGCATTTT.

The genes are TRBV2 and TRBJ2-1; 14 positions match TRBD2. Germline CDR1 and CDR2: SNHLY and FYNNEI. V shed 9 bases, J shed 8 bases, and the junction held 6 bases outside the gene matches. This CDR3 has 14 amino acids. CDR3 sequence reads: CASCKGLAGDEQFF. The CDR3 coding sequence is TGTGCCAGTTGTAAGGGACTAGCGGGAGATGAGCAGTTCTTC.

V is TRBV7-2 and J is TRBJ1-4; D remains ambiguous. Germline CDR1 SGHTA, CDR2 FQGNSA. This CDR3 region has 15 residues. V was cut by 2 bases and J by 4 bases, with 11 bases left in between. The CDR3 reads CASSLSTADNEKLFF. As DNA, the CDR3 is TGTGCCAGCAGCTTAAGCACCGCCGATAATGAAAAACTGTTTTTT.

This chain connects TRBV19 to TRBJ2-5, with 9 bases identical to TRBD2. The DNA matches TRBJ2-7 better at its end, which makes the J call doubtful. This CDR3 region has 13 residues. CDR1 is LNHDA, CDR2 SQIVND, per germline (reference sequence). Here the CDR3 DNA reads TGTGCCGCTAGTCCGGGACTAGCTTACGAGCAGTACTTC. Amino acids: CAASPGLAYEQYF.

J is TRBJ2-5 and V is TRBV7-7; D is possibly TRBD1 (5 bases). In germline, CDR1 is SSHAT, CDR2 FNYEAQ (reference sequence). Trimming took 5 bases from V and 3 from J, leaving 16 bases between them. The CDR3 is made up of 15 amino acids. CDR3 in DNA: TGTGCCAGCAGCCGATATCAGGGCTACGAAGAGACCCAGTACTTC. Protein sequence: CASSRYQGYEETQYF.

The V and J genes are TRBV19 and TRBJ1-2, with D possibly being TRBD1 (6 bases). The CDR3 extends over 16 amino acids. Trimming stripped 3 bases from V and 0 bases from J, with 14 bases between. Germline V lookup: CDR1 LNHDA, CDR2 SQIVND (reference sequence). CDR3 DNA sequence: TGTGCCAGTAGTATCCGAGGGGGAGATGCTAACTATGGCTACACCTTC. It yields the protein CASSIRGGDANYGYTF. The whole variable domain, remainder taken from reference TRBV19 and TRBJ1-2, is DGGITQSPKYLFRKEGQNVTLSCEQNLNHDAMYWYRQDPGQGLRLIYYSQIVNDFQKGDIAEGYSVSREKKESFPLTVTSAQKNPTAFYLCASSIRGGDANYGYTFGSGTRLTVV.

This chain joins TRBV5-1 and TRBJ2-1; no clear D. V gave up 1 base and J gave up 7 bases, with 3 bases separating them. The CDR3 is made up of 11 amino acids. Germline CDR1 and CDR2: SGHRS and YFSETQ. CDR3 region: CASSLQNEQFF. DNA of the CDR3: TGCGCCAGCAGCTTGCAGAATGAGCAGTTCTTC.

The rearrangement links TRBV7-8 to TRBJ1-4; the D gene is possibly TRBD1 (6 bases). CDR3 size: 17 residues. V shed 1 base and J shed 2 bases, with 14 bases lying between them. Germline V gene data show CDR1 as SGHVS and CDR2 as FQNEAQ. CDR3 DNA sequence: TGTGCCAGCAGCTTAGAGGGGGGGTTCGCGACTAATGAAAAACTGTTTTTT. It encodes CASSLEGGFATNEKLFF.

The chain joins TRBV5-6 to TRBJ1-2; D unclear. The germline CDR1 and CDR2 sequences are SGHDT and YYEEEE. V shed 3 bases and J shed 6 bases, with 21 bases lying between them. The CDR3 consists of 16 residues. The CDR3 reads CASSSTGRRWWDGYTF. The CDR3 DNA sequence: TGTGCCAGCAGCTCTACTGGGCGCCGTTGGTGGGATGGCTACACCTTC.

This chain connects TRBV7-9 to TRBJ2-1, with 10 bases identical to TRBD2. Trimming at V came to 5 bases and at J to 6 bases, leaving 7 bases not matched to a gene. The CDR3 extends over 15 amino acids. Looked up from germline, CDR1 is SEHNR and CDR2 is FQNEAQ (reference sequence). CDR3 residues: CASSPLAGARNEQFF. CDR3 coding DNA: TGTGCCAGCAGCCCTCTAGCGGGAGCACGCAATGAGCAGTTCTTC.

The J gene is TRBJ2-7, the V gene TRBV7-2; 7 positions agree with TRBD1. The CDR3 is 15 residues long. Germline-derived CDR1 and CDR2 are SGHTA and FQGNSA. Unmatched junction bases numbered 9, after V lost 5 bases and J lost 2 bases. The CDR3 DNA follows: TGTGCCAGCAGCGGCAGGGACAGAGGAGCCTACGAGCAGTACTTC. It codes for CASSGRDRGAYEQYF.

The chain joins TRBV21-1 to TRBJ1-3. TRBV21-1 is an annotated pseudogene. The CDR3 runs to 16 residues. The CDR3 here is CASRSGHESSGNTIYF. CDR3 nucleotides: TGTGCCAGCCGAAGCGGTCATGAGAGCTCTGGAAACACCATATATTTT.

CDR3 amino acids: CASSVGGGTTDTQYF. In DNA, the CDR3 is TGTGCCAGCAGCGTAGGCGGGGGGACCACAGATACGCAGTATTTT. The chain has TRBV9 and TRBJ2-3, with 8 nucleotides matching TRBD2. Germline values: CDR1 SGDLS, CDR2 YYNGEE. This CDR3 region has 15 residues. V trimming: 0 bases; J trimming: 2 bases; junction bases outside the gene matches: 2.

The CDR3 bases are TGTGCCAGCAGTTTGGAGGGACAGGGTGGTCAGCCCCAGCATTTT. Protein: CASSLEGQGGQPQHF. The chain uses TRBV27 and TRBJ1-5, with 9 positions matching TRBD1. The CDR3 sequence is 15 residues long. Germline CDR1 MNHEY, CDR2 SMNVEV (reference sequence). Trimming cost V 3 bases and J 6 bases; bases outside gene matches: 6.

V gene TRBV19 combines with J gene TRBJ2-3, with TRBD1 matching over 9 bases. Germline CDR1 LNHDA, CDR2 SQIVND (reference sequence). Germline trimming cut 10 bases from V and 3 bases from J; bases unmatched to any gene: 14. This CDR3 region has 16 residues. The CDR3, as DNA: TGTGCCACCTCAGGGGGATGGACAGGGGTTACAGATACGCAGTATTTT. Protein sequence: CATSGGWTGVTDTQYF.

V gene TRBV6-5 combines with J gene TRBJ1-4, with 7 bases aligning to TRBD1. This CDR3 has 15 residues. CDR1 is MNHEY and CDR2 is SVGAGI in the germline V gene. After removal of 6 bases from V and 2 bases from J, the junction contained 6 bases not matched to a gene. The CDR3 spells CASRGQPLTNEKLFF. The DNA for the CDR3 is TGTGCCAGCAGGGGACAGCCTCTTACTAATGAAAAACTGTTTTTT.

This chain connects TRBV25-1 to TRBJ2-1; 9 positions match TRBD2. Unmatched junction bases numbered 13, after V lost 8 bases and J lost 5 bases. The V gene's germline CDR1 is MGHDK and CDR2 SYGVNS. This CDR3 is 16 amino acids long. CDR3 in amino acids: CASQLSAGGADNEQFF. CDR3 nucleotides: TGTGCCAGCCAACTCTCAGCGGGAGGTGCCGACAATGAGCAGTTCTTC.

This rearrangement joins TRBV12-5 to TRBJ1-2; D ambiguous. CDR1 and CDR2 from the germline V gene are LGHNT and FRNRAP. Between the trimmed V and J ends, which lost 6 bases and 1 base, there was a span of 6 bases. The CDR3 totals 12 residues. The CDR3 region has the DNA TGTGCTAGTGGCCATAGTAACTATGGCTACACCTTC. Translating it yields CASGHSNYGYTF.

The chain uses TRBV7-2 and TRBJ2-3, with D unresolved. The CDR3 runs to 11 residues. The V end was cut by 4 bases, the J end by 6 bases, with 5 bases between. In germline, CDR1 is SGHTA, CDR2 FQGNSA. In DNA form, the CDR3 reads TGTGCCAGCAGCTCGGTGGATACGCAGTATTTT. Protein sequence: CASSSVDTQYF.

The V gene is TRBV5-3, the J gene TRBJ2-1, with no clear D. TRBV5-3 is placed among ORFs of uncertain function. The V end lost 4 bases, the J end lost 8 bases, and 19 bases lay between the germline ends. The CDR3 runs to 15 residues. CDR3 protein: CARSHDPLRRHEQFF. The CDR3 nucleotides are TGTGCCAGAAGCCACGACCCACTAAGACGTCATGAGCAGTTCTTC.

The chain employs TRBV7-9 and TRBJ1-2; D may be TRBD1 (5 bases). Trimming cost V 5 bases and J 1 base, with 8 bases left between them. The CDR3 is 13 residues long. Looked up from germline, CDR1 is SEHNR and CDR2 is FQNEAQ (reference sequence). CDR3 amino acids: CASSTQGNYGYTF. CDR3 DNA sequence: TGTGCCAGCAGCACCCAGGGTAACTATGGCTACACCTTC.

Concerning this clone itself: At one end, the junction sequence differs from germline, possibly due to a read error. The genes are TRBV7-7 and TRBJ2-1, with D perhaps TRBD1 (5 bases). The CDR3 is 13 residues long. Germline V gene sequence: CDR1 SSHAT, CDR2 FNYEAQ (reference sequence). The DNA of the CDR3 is TGTGCTAGCAGCCCCGACAGCTACAATGAGCAGTTCTTC. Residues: CASSPDSYNEQFF.

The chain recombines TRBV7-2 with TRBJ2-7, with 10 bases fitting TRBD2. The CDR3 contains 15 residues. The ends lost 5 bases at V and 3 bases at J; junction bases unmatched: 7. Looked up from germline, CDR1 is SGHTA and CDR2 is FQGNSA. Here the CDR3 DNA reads TGTGCCAGCAGCCCACGTAGCGGGAGGAGCTACGAGCAGTACTTC. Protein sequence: CASSPRSGRSYEQYF.

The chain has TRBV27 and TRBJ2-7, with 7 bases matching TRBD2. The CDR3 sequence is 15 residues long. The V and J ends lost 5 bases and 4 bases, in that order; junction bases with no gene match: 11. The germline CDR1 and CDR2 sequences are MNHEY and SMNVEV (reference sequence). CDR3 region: CASSPVRWGGYEQYF. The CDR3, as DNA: TGTGCCAGCAGTCCTGTCCGGTGGGGGGGGTACGAGCAGTACTTC.

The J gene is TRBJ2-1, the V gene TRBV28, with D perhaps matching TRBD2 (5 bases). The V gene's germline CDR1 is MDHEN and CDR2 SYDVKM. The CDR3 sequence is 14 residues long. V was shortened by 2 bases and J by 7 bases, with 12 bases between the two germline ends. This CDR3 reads CASSLTRGANEQFF. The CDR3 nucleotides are TGTGCCAGCAGTTTAACTAGAGGAGCGAATGAGCAGTTCTTC.

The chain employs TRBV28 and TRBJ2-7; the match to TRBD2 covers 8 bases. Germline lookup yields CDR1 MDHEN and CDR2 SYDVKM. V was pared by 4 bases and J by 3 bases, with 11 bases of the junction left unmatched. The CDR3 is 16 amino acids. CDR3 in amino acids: CASSSNPGAGGYEQYF. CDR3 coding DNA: TGTGCCAGCAGTTCCAACCCCGGCGCGGGGGGCTACGAGCAGTACTTC.

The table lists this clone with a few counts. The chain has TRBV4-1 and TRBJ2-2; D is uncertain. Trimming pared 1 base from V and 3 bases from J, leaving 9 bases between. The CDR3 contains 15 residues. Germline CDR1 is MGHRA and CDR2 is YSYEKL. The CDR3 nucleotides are TGCGCCAGCAGCCAAGTTCCCGGGTACACCGGGGAGCTGTTTTTT. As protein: CASSQVPGYTGELFF.